The 23 T cell receptor beta chains below come from one sample, sequenced in a study of T cells after yellow fever vaccination. TCRdb reprocessed the 5' RACE reads via MiXCR and lists one record per CDR3 protein. The sample includes a few hundred thousand distinct CDR3 sequences, 6.8% seen only once; the top ten take roughly a sixth. Source: PBMCs, taken about 41 days after the first yellow fever vaccination. All receptors derive from a man younger than 35 who received the YFV17D yellow fever vaccine.

J is TRBJ1-5 and V is TRBV19, with D hard to call. CDR1 and CDR2 from the germline V gene are LNHDA and SQIVND (reference sequence). V was shortened by 5 bases and J by 4 bases, with 9 bases between the two germline ends. This CDR3 comprises 13 residues. The CDR3 here is CASSVLVNQPQHF. The CDR3 DNA is TGTGCCAGTAGTGTCCTAGTGAATCAGCCCCAGCATTTT. The full variable domain, rest sourced from reference TRBV19 and TRBJ1-5, is DGGITQSPKYLFRKEGQNVTLSCEQNLNHDAMYWYRQDPGQGLRLIYYSQIVNDFQKGDIAEGYSVSREKKESFPLTVTSAQKNPTAFYLCASSVLVNQPQHFGDGTRLSIL.

This clonotype has more than one count but fewer than ten. The chain is built from TRBV6-6 and TRBJ2-1; no clear D gene. CDR1 MNHNY and CDR2 SVGAGI come from the germline V gene (reference sequence). The V end lost 4 bases, the J end lost 7 bases, and 11 bases lay between the germline ends. The CDR3 is 13 residues long. In nucleotides, the CDR3 is TGTGCCAGCAGTTTGATTAGGTTTAATGAGCAGTTCTTC. Its protein product is CASSLIRFNEQFF.

This clonotype showed up many times. For the CDR3, the DNA is TGCAGTGCTAGAGATCCGGAGCGGGGGTCTTATGCGCAGTATTTT. Residues: CSARDPERGSYAQYF. This chain connects TRBV20-1 to TRBJ2-3, with TRBD2 matching 8 bases. Trimming at V came to 0 bases and at J to 10 bases, leaving 12 bases not matched to a gene. This CDR3 has 15 residues. Germline V CDR1 and CDR2: DFQATT, SNEGSKA (reference sequence).

The chain recombines TRBV18 with TRBJ2-7; no definite D call. Trimming took off 6 bases at V and 0 bases at J, with 6 bases between the two ends. CDR3 length: 12 residues. The germline V gene has CDR1 KGHSH and CDR2 LQKENI. CDR3 sequence reads: CASSRGSYEQYV. The CDR3 region has the DNA TGTGCCAGCTCGCGCGGCTCCTACGAGCAGTACGTC.

The chain links TRBV5-5 to TRBJ2-7, with D perhaps TRBD1 (6 bases). Germline values: CDR1 SGHKS, CDR2 YYEKEE (reference sequence). Trimming took off 3 bases at V and 3 bases at J, with 10 bases between the two ends. This CDR3 is built from 13 residues. In DNA form, the CDR3 reads TGTGCCAGCAGCTCCCCGGACAGCTACGAGCAGTACGTC. Amino acids: CASSSPDSYEQYV.

This clonotype was detected a few times. J is TRBJ2-1 and V is TRBV6-1; 7 positions match TRBD1. Germline values: CDR1 MNHNS, CDR2 SASEGT. CDR3 length equals 15 residues. The trim removed 6 bases at V and 4 bases at J, leaving 9 bases unmatched. The CDR3 region is CASRRDSAYYNEQFF. CDR3 sequence (DNA): TGTGCCAGCAGACGGGACAGCGCCTATTACAATGAGCAGTTCTTC.

The table lists this clonotype with a few counts. CDR3 DNA sequence: TGTGCCAGCAGGCGGACAGGGAGTAACTATGGCTACACCTTC. Translation: CASRRTGSNYGYTF. This rearrangement joins TRBV12-3 or TRBV12-4 to TRBJ1-2; TRBD1 matches 8 bases. The V gene end was trimmed by 6 bases and the J gene end by 1 base; junction bases not matched to a gene: 4. The CDR3 consists of 14 residues.

This clonotype was counted at least ten times. The genes are TRBV21-1 and TRBJ2-7; the table gives TRBD2 as D, unverified against the DNA. TRBV21-1 is deemed a pseudogene. The CDR3 length is 18 residues. This chain's CDR3 is CASSKVGGGPLSSYEQYV. The CDR3, as DNA: TGTGCCAGCAGCAAAGTGGGCGGGGGGCCCCTGAGCTCCTACGAGCAGTACGTC.

The chain is built from TRBV18 and TRBJ1-2, with a tentative D call TRBD1 (5 bases). Trimming took 5 bases from V and 9 from J, leaving 13 bases between them. This CDR3 spans 12 amino acids. Germline V gene lookup returns CDR1 KGHSH and CDR2 LQKENI. CDR3 region: CASSGAVRSYTF. CDR3 DNA sequence: TGTGCCAGCTCAGGGGCGGTGAGGAGCTACACCTTC.

The V gene is TRBV27, the J gene TRBJ1-5, with a tentative D call TRBD1 (5 bases). This CDR3 has 15 amino acids. Germline CDR1 MNHEY, CDR2 SMNVEV (reference sequence). The ends were cut back, 2 bases at V and 4 bases at J, with 12 bases in the middle. Here the CDR3 reads CASSLRQGVNQPQHF. Written as DNA, the CDR3 is TGTGCCAGCAGTTTACGCCAGGGAGTAAATCAGCCCCAGCATTTT.

The rearrangement uses TRBV10-3 and TRBJ2-7; 10 positions agree with TRBD2. J was trimmed by 4 bases and V by 5 bases; bases with no gene match: 17. Germline V gives CDR1 ENHRY, CDR2 SYGVKD. The CDR3 is made up of 18 amino acids. CDR3 region: CAISQRGLAGANDYEQYV. CDR3 sequence (DNA): TGTGCCATCAGTCAGCGGGGGCTAGCGGGGGCGAACGATTACGAGCAGTACGTC.

This clonotype was seen at least ten times. The chain links TRBV12-3 or TRBV12-4 to TRBJ2-5, with 13 bases lining up with TRBD2. The V segment lost 4 bases and the J segment 1 base; nucleotides outside the gene matches: 15. The CDR3 extends over 20 amino acids. CDR3 DNA sequence: TGTGCCAGCAGTTCCTACCGGACTAGCGGGGGACCGACGGTCCAAGAGACCCAGTACTTC. This gives the protein CASSSYRTSGGPTVQETQYF.

The V gene is TRBV7-9, the J gene TRBJ2-5; 7 bases align to TRBD1. Germline CDR1 reads SEHNR; CDR2 reads FQNEAQ (reference sequence). The CDR3 contains 15 residues. V dropped 3 bases and J dropped 3; count of bases not matched to a gene: 7. DNA for the CDR3: TGTGCCAGCAGCTTCACATACAGGGGTAAAGAGACCCAGTACTTC. Translating it yields CASSFTYRGKETQYF.

This clonotype turned up a few times. The rearrangement links TRBV5-4 to TRBJ2-2; TRBD1 or TRBD2 may be the D gene (5 bases each). This CDR3 spans 13 amino acids. Germline values: CDR1 SGHNT, CDR2 YYREEE (reference sequence). Trimming left V 4 bases short and J 3 bases short, with 7 bases between. CDR3 in amino acids: CASSRDHTGELFF. DNA for the CDR3: TGTGCCAGCAGCAGGGACCACACCGGGGAGCTGTTTTTT.

V usage is TRBV4-2 and J usage is TRBJ2-1; TRBD2 matches at 10 bases. The germline CDR1 and CDR2 sequences are LGHNA and YNFKEQ. V gave up 0 bases and J gave up 15 bases; unmatched junction bases: 14. The CDR3 has 16 amino acids. CDR3 bases: TGTGCCAGCAGCCAAGAAAGCGGGGCTAGCGGGGGTCGGCGGTTCTTC. Encoded protein: CASSQESGASGGRRFF.

V usage is TRBV15 and J usage is TRBJ1-5, with D hard to call. The germline V gene has CDR1 LNHNV and CDR2 YYDKDF (reference sequence). V lost 0 bases, J lost 9 bases, and 6 bases lay in between. The CDR3 totals 12 residues. The CDR3 reads CATSRERLPQHF. The CDR3 DNA sequence: TGTGCCACCAGCAGAGAGAGGCTGCCCCAGCATTTT. The whole variable domain, remainder taken from reference TRBV15 and TRBJ1-5, is DAMVIQNPRYQVTQFGKPVTLSCSQTLNHNVMYWYQQKSSQAPKLLFHYYDKDFNNEADTPDNFQSRRPNTSFCFLDIRSPGLGDTAMYLCATSRERLPQHFGDGTRLSIL.

The genes are TRBV5-5 and TRBJ1-4; TRBD1 matches 7 bases. V lost 4 bases and J lost 0; bases outside the gene matches: 6. The CDR3 contains 16 residues. Germline loops: CDR1 SGHKS, CDR2 YYEKEE (reference sequence). CDR3 protein: CASSHRQGSTNEKLFF. The CDR3 DNA reads TGTGCCAGCAGCCATAGACAGGGTTCAACTAATGAAAAACTGTTTTTT.

The chain links TRBV18 to TRBJ1-4; 9 bases agree with TRBD1. V shed 0 bases, J shed 6 bases, and the junction held 11 bases outside the gene matches. CDR3 size: 18 residues. Germline V gene data show CDR1 as KGHSH and CDR2 as LQKENI. The CDR3 nucleotides are TGTGCCAGCTCACCACCTGGATTTACGACAGGGGGTTATGAAAAACTGTTTTTT. This translates into CASSPPGFTTGGYEKLFF.

Ten or more counts support this clonotype. This chain links TRBV18 with TRBJ2-5; 7 bases match TRBD1. The germline V gene has CDR1 KGHSH and CDR2 LQKENI. The CDR3 is 12 residues long. V was pared by 8 bases and J by 5 bases, with 5 bases of the junction left unmatched. CDR3 DNA: TGTGCCAGCAGCCCCAGGGGGGAGACCCAGTACTTC. Protein product: CASSPRGETQYF.

V gene TRBV4-3 combines with J gene TRBJ2-7; 7 nucleotides align to TRBD1. V dropped 0 bases and J dropped 4; count of bases not matched to a gene: 6. CDR1 is LGHNA and CDR2 is YSLEER in the germline V gene. This CDR3 spans 15 amino acids. CDR3 nucleotides: TGCGCCAGCAGCCAAGATAGACAGGGAGTTTACGAGCAGTACTTC. Its protein product is CASSQDRQGVYEQYF.

This clonotype was seen a handful of times. This chain connects TRBV12-3 or TRBV12-4 to TRBJ1-2; 10 bases are a match to TRBD1. This CDR3 is 15 amino acids long. V trimming: 4 bases; J trimming: 2 bases; junction bases outside the gene matches: 4. CDR3 bases: TGTGCCAGCAGTTATCAGGGACAGGGGAACTATGGCTACACCTTC. Amino acid sequence: CASSYQGQGNYGYTF.

A few counts support this clonotype. The chain recombines TRBV5-5 with TRBJ1-3; D not resolved. Germline V lookup: CDR1 SGHKS, CDR2 YYEKEE (reference sequence). The V end lost 4 bases, the J end lost 3 bases, and 8 bases lay between the germline ends. This CDR3 spans 13 amino acids. The CDR3: CASSLPGGNTIYF. The CDR3 nucleotides are TGTGCCAGCAGCCTACCCGGTGGAAACACCATATATTTT.

This clonotype showed up many times. The chain has TRBV5-6 and TRBJ2-5, with D possibly TRBD2 on 6 matching bases. V was trimmed by 4 bases and J by 4 bases, leaving 11 bases between them. This CDR3 is built from 13 residues. Per the germline V gene, CDR1 is SGHDT and CDR2 is YYEEEE. In nucleotides, the CDR3 is TGTGCCAGCAGCCATGCGGGAACAGAGACCCAGTACTTC. Amino acid sequence: CASSHAGTETQYF.